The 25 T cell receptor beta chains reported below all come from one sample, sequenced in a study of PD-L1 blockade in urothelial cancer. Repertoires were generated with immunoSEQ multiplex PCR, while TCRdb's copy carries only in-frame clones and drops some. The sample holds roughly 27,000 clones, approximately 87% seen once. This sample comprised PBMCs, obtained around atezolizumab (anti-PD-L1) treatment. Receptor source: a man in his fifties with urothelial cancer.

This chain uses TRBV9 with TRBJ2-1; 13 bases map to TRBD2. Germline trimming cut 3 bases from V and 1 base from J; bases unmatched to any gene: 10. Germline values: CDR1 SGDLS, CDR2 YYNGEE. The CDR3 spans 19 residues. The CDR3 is CASSATSGGARGSYNEQFF. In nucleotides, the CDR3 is TGTGCCAGCAGCGCCACTAGCGGGGGGGCCCGGGGGTCCTACAATGAGCAGTTCTTC.

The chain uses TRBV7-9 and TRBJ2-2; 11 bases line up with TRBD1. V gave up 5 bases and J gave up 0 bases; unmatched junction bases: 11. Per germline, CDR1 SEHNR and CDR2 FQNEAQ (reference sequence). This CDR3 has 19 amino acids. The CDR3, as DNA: TGTGCCAGCAGCGCAGGGACAGGGGGGGTCCTTGCGAACACCGGGGAGCTGTTTTTT. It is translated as CASSAGTGGVLANTGELFF.

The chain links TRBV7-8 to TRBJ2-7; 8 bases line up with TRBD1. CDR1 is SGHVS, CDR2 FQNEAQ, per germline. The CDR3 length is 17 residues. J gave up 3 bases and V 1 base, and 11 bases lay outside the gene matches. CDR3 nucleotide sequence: TGTGCCAGCAGCTTAGTCGGTGTGGGGGGACAGGTCTACGAGCAGTACTTC. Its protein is CASSLVGVGGQVYEQYF.

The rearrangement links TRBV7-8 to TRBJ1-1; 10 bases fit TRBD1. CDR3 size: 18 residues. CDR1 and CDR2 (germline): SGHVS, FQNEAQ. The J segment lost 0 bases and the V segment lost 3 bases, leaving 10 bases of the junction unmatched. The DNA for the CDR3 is TGTGCCAGCAGCTTGCGCACCGACAGGGGGCAATTGAACACTGAAGCTTTCTTT. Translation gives CASSLRTDRGQLNTEAFF.

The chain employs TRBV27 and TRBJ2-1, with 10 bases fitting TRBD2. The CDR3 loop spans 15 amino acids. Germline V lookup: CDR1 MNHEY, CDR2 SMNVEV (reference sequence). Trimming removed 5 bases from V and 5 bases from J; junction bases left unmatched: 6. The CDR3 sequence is CASSPGTSANNEQFF. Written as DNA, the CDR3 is TGTGCCAGCAGTCCCGGGACTAGCGCCAACAATGAGCAGTTCTTC.

The CDR3 DNA reads as TGTGCCAGCAGCTTAGCGGGGGGGCCGCAAGGCTACACCTTC. Translation: CASSLAGGPQGYTF. This chain connects TRBV7-8 to TRBJ1-2, with D perhaps matching TRBD1 (6 bases). V was shortened by 0 bases and J by 8 bases, with 13 bases between the two germline ends. Germline-derived CDR1 and CDR2 are SGHVS and FQNEAQ. This CDR3 region has 14 residues.

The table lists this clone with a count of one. The CDR3 sequence is CSARFLLEQYF. The CDR3 coding sequence is TGCAGTGCTAGGTTTCTCCTCGAGCAGTACTTC. This chain connects TRBV20-1 to TRBJ2-7; no reliable D call. The germline V gene encodes CDR1 DFQATT and CDR2 SNEGSKA (reference sequence). CDR3 length equals 11 residues. V shed 3 bases and J shed 6 bases, with 9 bases lying between them.

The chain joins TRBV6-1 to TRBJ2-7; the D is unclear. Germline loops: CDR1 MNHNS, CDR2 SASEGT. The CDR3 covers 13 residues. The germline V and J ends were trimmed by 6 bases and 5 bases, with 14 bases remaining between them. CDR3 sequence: CASRLSISHEQYF. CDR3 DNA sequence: TGTGCCAGCAGGCTCTCTATTAGCCACGAGCAGTACTTC.

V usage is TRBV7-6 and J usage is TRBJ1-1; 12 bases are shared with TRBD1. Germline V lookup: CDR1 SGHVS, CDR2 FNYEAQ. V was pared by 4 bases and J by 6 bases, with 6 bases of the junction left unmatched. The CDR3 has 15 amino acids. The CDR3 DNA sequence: TGTGCCAGCAGCTCGGGACAGGGGGCGACGGCTGAAGCTTTCTTT. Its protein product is CASSSGQGATAEAFF.

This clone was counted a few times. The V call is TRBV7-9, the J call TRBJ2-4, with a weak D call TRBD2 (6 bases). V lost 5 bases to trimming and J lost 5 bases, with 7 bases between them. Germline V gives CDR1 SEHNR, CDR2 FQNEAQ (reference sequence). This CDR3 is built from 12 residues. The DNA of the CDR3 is TGTGCCAGCAGCGCGGGACAAAACATTCAGTACTTC. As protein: CASSAGQNIQYF.

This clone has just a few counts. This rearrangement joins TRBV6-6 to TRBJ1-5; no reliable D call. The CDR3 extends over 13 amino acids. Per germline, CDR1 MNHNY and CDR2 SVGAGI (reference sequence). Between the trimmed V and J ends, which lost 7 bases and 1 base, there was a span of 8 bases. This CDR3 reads CASTSGSNQPQHF. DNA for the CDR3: TGTGCCAGCACTTCCGGGAGCAATCAGCCCCAGCATTTT.

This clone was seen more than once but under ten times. The CDR3 DNA reads as TGTGCCAGCAGTGACAGGGGCAAAGGCACTGAAGCTTTCTTT. Its translation: CASSDRGKGTEAFF. The rearrangement joins TRBV6-4 to TRBJ1-1; perhaps TRBD1 as D (5 bases). The V gene lost 2 bases and the J gene lost 4 bases, with 11 bases spanning the gap. The CDR3 extends over 14 amino acids. Germline V gene sequence: CDR1 MRHNA, CDR2 SNTAGT.

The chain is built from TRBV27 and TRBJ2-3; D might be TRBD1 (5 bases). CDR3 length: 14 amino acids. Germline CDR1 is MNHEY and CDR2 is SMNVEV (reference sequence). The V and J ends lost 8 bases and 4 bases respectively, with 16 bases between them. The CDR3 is CASCQSQGPDTQYF. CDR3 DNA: TGTGCCAGCTGCCAGAGCCAGGGCCCAGATACGCAGTATTTT.

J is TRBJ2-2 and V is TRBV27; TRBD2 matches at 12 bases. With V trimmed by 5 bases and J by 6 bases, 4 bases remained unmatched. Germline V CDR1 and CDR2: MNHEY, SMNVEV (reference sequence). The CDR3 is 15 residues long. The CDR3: CASSKTSGGAGELFF. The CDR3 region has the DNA TGTGCCAGCAGTAAGACTAGCGGGGGCGCCGGGGAGCTGTTTTTT.

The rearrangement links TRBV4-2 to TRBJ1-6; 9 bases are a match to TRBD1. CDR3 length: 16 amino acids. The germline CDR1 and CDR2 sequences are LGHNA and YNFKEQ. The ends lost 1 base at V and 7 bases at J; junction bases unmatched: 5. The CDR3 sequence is CASSQAYDRGNSPLHF. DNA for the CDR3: TGTGCCAGCAGCCAAGCCTACGACAGGGGGAATTCACCCCTCCACTTT.

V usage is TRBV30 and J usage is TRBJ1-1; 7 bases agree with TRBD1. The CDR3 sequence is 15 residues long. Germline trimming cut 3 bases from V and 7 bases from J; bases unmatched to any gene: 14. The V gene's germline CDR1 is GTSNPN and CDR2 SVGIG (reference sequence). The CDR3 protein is CAWRKGGQPTGEAFF. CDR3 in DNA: TGTGCCTGGAGAAAAGGGGGACAGCCGACGGGTGAAGCTTTCTTT.

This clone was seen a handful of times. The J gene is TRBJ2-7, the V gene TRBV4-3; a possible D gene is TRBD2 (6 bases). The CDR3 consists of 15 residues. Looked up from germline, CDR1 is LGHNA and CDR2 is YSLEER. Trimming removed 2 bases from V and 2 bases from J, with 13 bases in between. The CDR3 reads CASSQRRDPPYEQYF. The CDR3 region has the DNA TGCGCCAGCAGCCAACGGCGGGACCCGCCCTACGAGCAGTACTTC.

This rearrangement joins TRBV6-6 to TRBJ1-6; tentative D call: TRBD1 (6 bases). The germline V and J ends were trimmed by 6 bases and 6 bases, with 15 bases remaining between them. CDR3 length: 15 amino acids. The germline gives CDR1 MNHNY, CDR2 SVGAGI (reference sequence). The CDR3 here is CASSALQGSNSPLHF. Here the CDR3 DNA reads TGTGCCAGCAGCGCGTTACAGGGTTCTAATTCACCCCTCCACTTT.

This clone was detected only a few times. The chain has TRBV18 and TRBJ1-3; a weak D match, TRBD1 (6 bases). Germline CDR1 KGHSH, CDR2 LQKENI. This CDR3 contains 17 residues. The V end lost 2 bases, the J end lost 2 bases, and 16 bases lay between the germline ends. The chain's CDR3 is CASSPYPGAEAGNTIYF. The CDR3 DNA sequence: TGTGCCAGCTCACCATACCCAGGGGCTGAAGCTGGAAACACCATATATTTT.

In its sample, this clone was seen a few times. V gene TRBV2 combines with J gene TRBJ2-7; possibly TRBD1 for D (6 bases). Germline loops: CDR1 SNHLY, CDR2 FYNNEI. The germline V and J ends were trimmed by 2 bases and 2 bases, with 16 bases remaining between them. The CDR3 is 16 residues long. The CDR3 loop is CASSELWGRRTYEQYF. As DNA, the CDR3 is TGTGCCAGCAGTGAACTTTGGGGGCGCAGAACCTACGAGCAGTACTTC.

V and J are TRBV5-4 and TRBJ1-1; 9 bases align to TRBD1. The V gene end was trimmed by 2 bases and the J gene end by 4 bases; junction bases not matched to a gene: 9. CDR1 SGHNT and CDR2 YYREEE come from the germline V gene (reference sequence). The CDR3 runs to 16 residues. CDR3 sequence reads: CASSLLTGGYGTEAFF. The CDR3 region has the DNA TGTGCCAGCAGCTTACTGACAGGGGGGTATGGCACTGAAGCTTTCTTT.

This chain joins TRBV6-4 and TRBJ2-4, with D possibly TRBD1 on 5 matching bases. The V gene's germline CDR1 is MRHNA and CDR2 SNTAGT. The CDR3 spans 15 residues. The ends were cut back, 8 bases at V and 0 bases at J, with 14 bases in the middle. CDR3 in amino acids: CASLTSDRAKNIQYF. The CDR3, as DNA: TGTGCCAGCTTAACCTCCGACAGAGCCAAAAACATTCAGTACTTC.

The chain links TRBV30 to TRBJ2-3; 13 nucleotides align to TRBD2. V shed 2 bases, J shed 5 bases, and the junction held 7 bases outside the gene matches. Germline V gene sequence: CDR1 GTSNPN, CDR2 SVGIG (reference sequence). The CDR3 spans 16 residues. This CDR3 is CAWSLGLAGSGDTQYF. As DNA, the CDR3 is TGTGCCTGGAGTCTGGGACTAGCGGGGTCTGGAGATACGCAGTATTTT.

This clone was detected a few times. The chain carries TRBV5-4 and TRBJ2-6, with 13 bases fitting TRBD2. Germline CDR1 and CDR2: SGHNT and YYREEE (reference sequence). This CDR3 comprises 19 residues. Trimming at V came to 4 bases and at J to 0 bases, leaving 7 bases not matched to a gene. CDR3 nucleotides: TGTGCCAGCAGCCTCGGACTAGCGGGAGTCGGCTCTGGGGCCAACGTCCTGACTTTC. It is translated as CASSLGLAGVGSGANVLTF.

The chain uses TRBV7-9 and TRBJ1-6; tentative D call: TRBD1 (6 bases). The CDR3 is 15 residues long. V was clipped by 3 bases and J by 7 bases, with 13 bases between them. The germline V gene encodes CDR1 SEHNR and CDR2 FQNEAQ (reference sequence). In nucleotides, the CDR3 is TGTGCCAGCAGCTTCTCGGACAGATTCAATTCACCCCTCCACTTT. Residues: CASSFSDRFNSPLHF.